A selection of T cell receptor beta chains follows, all from one sample in a study of blood T cell repertoires in COVID-19. Clones were sequenced by immunoSEQ multiplex PCR, and TCRdb holds only the in-frame ones, with some missing. Of a few hundred thousand clones listed, less than 90% are singletons. The material sequenced was peripheral blood. The receptors here all came from a man aged 40-55 years with active or convalescent COVID-19. CDR3s include the opening cysteine and the closing phenylalanine or tryptophan. Each record gives: CDR3 protein, CDR3 DNA, D gene, clone size, J gene, V gene. A D gene is named only where the DNA matches it firmly. Rows give clone size only sometimes, using once, few, many, or a class for an expanded clone.

CDR3aa: CASSPGLANYEQYF
CDR3nt: TGTGCCAGCTCACCAGGACTAGCGAATTACGAGCAGTACTTC
d_gene: TRBD2
abundance: -
j_gene: TRBJ2-7
v_gene: TRBV18

CDR3aa: CATDRADYNSPLHF
CDR3nt: TGTGCCACCGACAGGGCGGACTATAATTCACCCCTCCACTTT
d_gene: TRBD1
abundance: -
j_gene: TRBJ1-6
v_gene: TRBV28

CDR3aa: CASRAGNNSPLHF
CDR3nt: TGTGCCAGCAGAGCAGGGAATAATTCACCCCTCCACTTT
d_gene: -
abundance: -
j_gene: TRBJ1-6
v_gene: TRBV27

CDR3aa: CASSYSRGFEAFF
CDR3nt: TGTGCCAGCAGTTACTCGAGGGGGTTTGAAGCTTTCTTT
d_gene: -
abundance: once
j_gene: TRBJ1-1
v_gene: TRBV6-5

CDR3aa: CASRMTDPTSRAEAFF
CDR3nt: TGCGCCAGCAGAATGACAGACCCTACATCAAGGGCTGAAGCTTTCTTT
d_gene: -
abundance: -
j_gene: TRBJ1-1
v_gene: TRBV5-1

CDR3aa: CASSPTGQGSGNTIYF
CDR3nt: TGTGCCAGCAGTCCGACGGGACAGGGGTCCGGAAACACCATATATTTT
d_gene: TRBD1
abundance: -
j_gene: TRBJ1-3
v_gene: TRBV28

CDR3aa: CASSLGRTGYGYTF
CDR3nt: TGTGCCAGCAGCTTGGGGAGAACAGGCTATGGCTACACCTTC
d_gene: -
abundance: -
j_gene: TRBJ1-2
v_gene: TRBV5-6

CDR3aa: CASSQLAGGLSDTQYF
CDR3nt: TGTGCCAGCTCACAACTAGCGGGAGGGCTCTCAGATACGCAGTATTTT
d_gene: TRBD2
abundance: -
j_gene: TRBJ2-3
v_gene: TRBV18

CDR3aa: CASVPSVGELFF
CDR3nt: TGTGCCAGCGTGCCCTCGGTCGGGGAGCTGTTTTTT
d_gene: -
abundance: -
j_gene: TRBJ2-2
v_gene: TRBV6-4

CDR3aa: CASSYRVSGNTIYF
CDR3nt: TGTGCCAGCAGTTACAGGGTTTCTGGAAACACCATATATTTT
d_gene: -
abundance: -
j_gene: TRBJ1-3
v_gene: TRBV28

CDR3aa: CASSSPTGAETQYF
CDR3nt: TGTGCCAGCAGCTCCCCGACAGGGGCGGAGACCCAGTACTTC
d_gene: TRBD1
abundance: once
j_gene: TRBJ2-5
v_gene: TRBV7-9

CDR3aa: CASSATGRSYNEQFF
CDR3nt: TGCGCCAGCAGCGCGACAGGTCGCTCCTACAATGAGCAGTTCTTC
d_gene: -
abundance: -
j_gene: TRBJ2-1
v_gene: TRBV5-1

CDR3aa: CASSGGTGDGPQHF
CDR3nt: TGTGCCAGCAGTGGGGGGACAGGGGACGGGCCCCAGCATTTT
d_gene: TRBD1
abundance: -
j_gene: TRBJ1-5
v_gene: TRBV2

CDR3aa: CASSSRTSADTGELFF
CDR3nt: TGTGCTAGCAGCTCTAGAACTAGCGCAGACACCGGGGAGCTGTTTTTT
d_gene: TRBD2
abundance: once
j_gene: TRBJ2-2
v_gene: TRBV7-7

CDR3aa: CSVGGQNYGYTF
CDR3nt: TGCAGCGTTGGGGGACAGAACTATGGCTACACCTTC
d_gene: TRBD1
abundance: -
j_gene: TRBJ1-2
v_gene: TRBV29-1

CDR3aa: CASSWRTGSSGNTIYF
CDR3nt: TGTGCCAGCAGCTGGCGGACAGGGAGCTCTGGAAACACCATATATTTT
d_gene: TRBD1
abundance: -
j_gene: TRBJ1-3
v_gene: TRBV7-9

CDR3aa: CASSVARDRGLDGYTF
CDR3nt: TGTGCCAGCAGCGTAGCCCGGGACAGGGGGCTGGATGGCTACACCTTC
d_gene: TRBD1
abundance: -
j_gene: TRBJ1-2
v_gene: TRBV9

CDR3aa: CASSLDRRLAGWLGAQYF
CDR3nt: TGTGCCAGCAGCTTAGATCGACGACTAGCGGGGTGGCTTGGGGCCCAGTACTTC
d_gene: TRBD2
abundance: -
j_gene: TRBJ2-5
v_gene: TRBV11-2

CDR3aa: CASSIAGRGIQPQHF
CDR3nt: TGTGCCAGTAGTATAGCGGGCAGGGGAATTCAGCCCCAGCATTTT
d_gene: -
abundance: few
j_gene: TRBJ1-5
v_gene: TRBV19

CDR3aa: CASRLSHGAGGPTDTQYF
CDR3nt: TGTGCCAGCAGGCTTAGCCATGGAGCGGGAGGGCCCACAGATACGCAGTATTTT
d_gene: TRBD2
abundance: -
j_gene: TRBJ2-3
v_gene: TRBV13